The 21 T cell receptor beta chains below were found in one sample sequenced in a study. Profiled with immunoSEQ multiplex PCR; TCRdb holds only in-frame clones, not every one. The sample has under 90,000 clones; roughly 95% are singletons. Sequenced: PBMCs. Receptor source: a man in his forties with rheumatoid arthritis.

V and J are TRBV6-2 or TRBV6-3 and TRBJ1-6; D not resolved. There are 14 residues in the CDR3. V lost 5 bases, J lost 4 bases, and 9 bases lay in between. Germline V gene sequence: CDR1 MNHEY, CDR2 SVGEGT. The CDR3 sequence: CASSASEYNSPLHF. The CDR3 bases are TGTGCCAGCAGTGCATCGGAGTATAATTCACCCCTCCACTTT.

CDR3 region: CASSGPSTGSPLHF. DNA for the CDR3: TGTGCCAGCAGCGGGCCTTCGACCGGGTCACCCCTCCACTTT. The chain uses TRBV11-2 and TRBJ1-6, with D uncertain. The CDR3 has 14 amino acids. The V gene's germline CDR1 is SGHAT and CDR2 FQNNGV. Trimming left V 5 bases short and J 10 bases short, with 15 bases between. The entire variable domain, with the rest obtained from reference TRBV11-2 and TRBJ1-6, is as follows: EAGVAQSPRYKIIEKRQSVAFWCNPISGHATLYWYQQILGQGPKLLIQFQNNGVVDDSQLPKDRFSAERLKGVDSTLKIQPAKLEDSAVYLCASSGPSTGSPLHFGNGTRLTVT.

The chain carries TRBV24-1 and TRBJ2-2; D possibly corresponds to TRBD1 (6 bases). There are 14 residues in the CDR3. The germline CDR1 and CDR2 sequences are KGHDR and SFDVKD. V lost 0 bases to trimming and J lost 9 bases, with 10 bases between them. Written as DNA, the CDR3 is TGTGCCACCAGTGATTTGAGCAGGGGTCGGGAGCTGTTTTTT. This codes for CATSDLSRGRELFF.

The chain couples TRBV12-3 or TRBV12-4 to TRBJ1-2, with unresolved D. The germline V and J ends were trimmed by 3 bases and 6 bases, with 11 bases remaining between them. The CDR3 contains 13 residues. The CDR3 protein is CASSLGAWDGYTF. As DNA, the CDR3 is TGTGCCAGCAGTTTGGGAGCGTGGGATGGCTACACCTTC.

V is TRBV7-9 and J is TRBJ2-4; TRBD1 matches 10 bases. CDR1 is SEHNR, CDR2 FQNEAQ, per germline (reference sequence). The CDR3 sequence is 14 residues long. J gave up 4 bases and V 7 bases, and 4 bases lay outside the gene matches. The CDR3: CASNPGQGKNIQYF. The DNA for the CDR3 is TGTGCCAGCAATCCGGGACAGGGGAAAAACATTCAGTACTTC. The whole variable domain, remainder taken from reference TRBV7-9 and TRBJ2-4, is DTGVSQNPRHKITKRGQNVTFRCDPISEHNRLYWYRQTLGQGPEFLTYFQNEAQLEKSRLLSDRFSAERPKGSFSTLEIQRTEQGDSAMYLCASNPGQGKNIQYFGAGTRLSVL.

This rearrangement joins TRBV29-1 to TRBJ2-7, with TRBD1 identical over 8 bases. Germline V gives CDR1 SQVTM, CDR2 ANQGSEA. With V trimmed by 6 bases and J by 1 base, 11 bases remained unmatched. The CDR3 runs 15 residues. The CDR3, as DNA: TGCAGCGTCGTCGGGGTCGGACAGGGATCCTACGAGCAGTACTTC. This encodes CSVVGVGQGSYEQYF.

The chain is built from TRBV18 and TRBJ2-3, with D possibly TRBD1 on 6 matching bases. Germline V gives CDR1 KGHSH, CDR2 LQKENI. Between the trimmed V and J ends, which lost 3 bases and 5 bases, there was a span of 24 bases. The CDR3 length is 18 residues. For the CDR3, the DNA is TGTGCCAGCTCACCTTTCAAGCGGACAGTTGGATGGGGAGATACGCAGTATTTT. This sequence encodes CASSPFKRTVGWGDTQYF.

The chain joins TRBV5-4 to TRBJ2-2; TRBD2 matches at 7 bases. The junction had 8 bases not matched to a gene; V was cut back by 4 bases and J by 5 bases. Germline V gene data show CDR1 as SGHNT and CDR2 as YYREEE (reference sequence). The CDR3 length is 15 residues. The CDR3 reads CASSPLGGSTGELFF. The CDR3 DNA follows: TGTGCCAGCAGCCCGCTCGGGGGGTCGACCGGGGAGCTGTTTTTT.

The chain carries TRBV7-9 and TRBJ2-1; 9 bases fit TRBD2. With V trimmed by 6 bases and J by 3 bases, 6 bases remained unmatched. This CDR3 is 15 amino acids long. Germline V gene lookup returns CDR1 SEHNR and CDR2 FQNEAQ (reference sequence). The CDR3 bases are TGTGCCAGCAGAACTAGGACTAGCGTCTACAATGAGCAGTTCTTC. Translated: CASRTRTSVYNEQFF. Looking up the rest from reference TRBV7-9 and TRBJ2-1 gives the full variable domain: DTGVSQNPRHKITKRGQNVTFRCDPISEHNRLYWYRQTLGQGPEFLTYFQNEAQLEKSRLLSDRFSAERPKGSFSTLEIQRTEQGDSAMYLCASRTRTSVYNEQFFGPGTRLTVL.

The chain links TRBV28 to TRBJ2-7, with 10 bases identical to TRBD2. CDR3 length: 13 residues. V lost 6 bases, J lost 4 bases, and 3 bases stayed unmatched. Germline V gene lookup returns CDR1 MDHEN and CDR2 SYDVKM. DNA for the CDR3: TGTGCCAGCAGCTCTAGCGGGGGATACGAGCAGTACTTC. Translated, it gives CASSSSGGYEQYF.

This clone was seen just once. J is TRBJ2-3 and V is TRBV27; TRBD2 is a possible D gene (6 bases). Germline loops: CDR1 MNHEY, CDR2 SMNVEV (reference sequence). The length of the CDR3 is 14 residues. Trimming cost V 3 bases and J 1 base, with 8 bases left between them. Here the CDR3 DNA reads TGTGCCAGCAGTTTGGGACTTCGCACAGATACGCAGTATTTT. As protein: CASSLGLRTDTQYF.

This chain joins TRBV14 and TRBJ1-4, with 9 bases identical to TRBD1. The length of the CDR3 is 15 residues. Per germline, CDR1 SGHDN and CDR2 FVKESK. The trim removed 4 bases at V and 5 bases at J, leaving 5 bases unmatched. The CDR3 region has the DNA TGTGCCAGCAGCCCGCCTGACAGGGGGAATGAAAAACTGTTTTTT. Protein sequence: CASSPPDRGNEKLFF.

The chain uses TRBV11-2 and TRBJ2-1, with 14 bases lining up with TRBD2. V was pared by 5 bases and J by 8 bases, with 2 bases of the junction left unmatched. The CDR3 loop spans 14 amino acids. Germline values: CDR1 SGHAT, CDR2 FQNNGV. In DNA, the CDR3 is TGTGCCAGCAGCCTGGGACTAGCGGGAGATGAGCAGTTCTTC. Translating it yields CASSLGLAGDEQFF.

This chain uses TRBV7-9 with TRBJ1-1; no definite D call. Germline CDR1 and CDR2: SEHNR and FQNEAQ (reference sequence). The CDR3 loop spans 16 amino acids. Trimming shortened V by 0 bases and J by 0 bases, and 11 bases separated the two germline ends. The CDR3 region has the DNA TGTGCCAGCAGCTTAGCGGCTAATCGTATGAACACTGAAGCTTTCTTT. Protein product: CASSLAANRMNTEAFF.

The rearrangement uses TRBV6-5 and TRBJ1-4, with 8 nucleotides matching TRBD1. This CDR3 region has 15 residues. Germline V CDR1 and CDR2: MNHEY, SVGAGI. Trimming removed 3 bases from V and 8 bases from J; junction bases left unmatched: 8. CDR3 coding DNA: TGTGCCAGCAGTTATGCCCAGGGGGCAAGGGAAAAACTGTTTTTT. Translation gives CASSYAQGAREKLFF.

The gene calls are TRBV6-5 and TRBJ1-6; possibly TRBD1 for D (6 bases). The CDR3 has 13 amino acids. Germline V gene lookup returns CDR1 MNHEY and CDR2 SVGAGI. V was clipped by 5 bases and J by 8 bases, with 10 bases between them. The CDR3 DNA sequence: TGTGCCAGCAGTCAGTACAGGGATTCACCCCTCCACTTT. Translation: CASSQYRDSPLHF.

V gene TRBV6-5 combines with J gene TRBJ2-2; 8 bases map to TRBD1. Germline trimming cut 5 bases from V and 5 bases from J; bases unmatched to any gene: 4. CDR3 size: 14 residues. Germline CDR1 reads MNHEY; CDR2 reads SVGAGI. The CDR3 spells CASSRTGWTGELFF. The CDR3 DNA follows: TGTGCCAGCAGTCGGACAGGGTGGACCGGGGAGCTGTTTTTT.

The rearrangement links TRBV27 to TRBJ2-4; 14 positions match TRBD2. After removal of 3 bases from V and 3 bases from J, the junction contained 16 bases not matched to a gene. CDR1 is MNHEY, CDR2 SMNVEV, per germline (reference sequence). The CDR3 consists of 21 residues. CDR3 nucleotides: TGTGCCAGCAGTTTCTTCCCTCCGACTAGCGGGAGGGCCCTTGTCAAAAACATTCAGTACTTC. Its translation: CASSFFPPTSGRALVKNIQYF.

CDR3 in amino acids: CASSLRGNTEAFF. The DNA of the CDR3 is TGTGCCAGCAGCTTAAGGGGAAACACTGAAGCTTTCTTT. The chain is built from TRBV7-3 and TRBJ1-1, with D unresolved. Germline V gene data show CDR1 as SGHTA and CDR2 as FQGTGA. CDR3 length: 13 amino acids. V shed 1 base and J shed 2 bases, with 5 bases lying between them.

CDR3 protein: CASSRENYGYTF. CDR3 coding DNA: TGTGCCAGCAGCCGCGAGAACTATGGCTACACCTTC. This chain connects TRBV12-3 or TRBV12-4 to TRBJ1-2; D is unresolved. V dropped 6 bases and J dropped 2 bases, with 7 bases sitting between them. The CDR3 is 12 amino acids.

This clone was detected only once. The rearrangement joins TRBV9 to TRBJ1-5; D is possibly TRBD1 (5 bases). V was shortened by 4 bases and J by 7 bases, with 15 bases between the two germline ends. There are 14 residues in the CDR3. Germline CDR1 reads SGDLS; CDR2 reads YYNGEE. The CDR3 region is CASSSVGGGQPQHF. For the CDR3, the DNA is TGTGCCAGCAGCTCCGTGGGGGGAGGACAGCCCCAGCATTTT.